The clone carrying this T cell receptor (beta chain) came up a few times. The record originates from a study of blood T cells in healthy people across ages. The V end lost 2 bases, the J end lost 1 base, and 5 bases lay between the germline ends. This CDR3 is 13 amino acids long. Germline lookup yields CDR1 SNHLY and CDR2 FYNNEI. The authors ran a second PCR of about 7 to 11 cycles using a sample-barcoded 5' primer and a J-beta primer mix. Tagging of each cDNA molecule was performed by a template-switch adaptor with 12 random nucleotides. In TCRdb, the 5' RACE reads were re-called with MiXCR into one record per CDR3 protein. The sample consists of 700,000 to 900,000 distinct CDR3 sequences, roughly 26% of them appearing once. The sample also formed part of further work on T cells of mothers and their children. Per that paper: RNA was extracted, and all of it went into cDNA synthesis at roughly 1.6 ug per 15 ul.

This clonotype was sampled from a boy between 5 and 17 years old in good health. The sequencing input was blood. The chain has TRBV2 and TRBJ1-1; D gene unclear. The CDR3 loop reads CASSESQNTEAFF. CDR3 nucleotides: TGTGCCAGCAGTGAAAGCCAGAACACTGAAGCTTTCTTT.